The clone carrying this T cell receptor (beta chain) was found many times. The antigen is not known. The sample is drawn from a study of early T cells in non-severe SARS-CoV-2 infection. Study at large: Bulk RNA isolated from unsorted whole blood underwent sequencing; chains were not paired.

Molecules of cDNA were individually given unique molecular identifiers that were attached to them. TCRdb called the 5' RACE reads again in MiXCR, with one record for every CDR3 protein. The sample consists of 85,000 to 95,000 distinct CDR3 sequences, under 15% of them appearing once. General study results and limits: Matching with VDJdb favored anti-spike CD8 responses (missing private and CD4 specificities).

Germline V gene data show CDR1 as MNHEY and CDR2 as SVGAGI. The CDR3 runs to 15 residues. V lost 2 bases and J 6 bases, leaving 14 bases between the germline ends. The TCR was taken from an adult who was a healthcare worker with PCR-confirmed SARS-CoV-2 infection or an uninfected control (not recorded which). V and J are TRBV6-5 and TRBJ1-5; possible D gene TRBD1, 6 bases. The sample consisted of whole blood. This CDR3 reads CASSYGAGAGQPQHF. CDR3 DNA sequence: TGTGCCAGCAGTTACGGGGCGGGGGCAGGTCAGCCCCAGCATTTT.